The 18 T cell receptor beta chains reported below all come from one sample, sequenced in a study of blood T cell repertoires in COVID-19. Using immunoSEQ multiplex PCR, the repertoire was profiled, and TCRdb retains in-frame clones only, with some absent. The table shows roughly 230,000 clones, with about 88% occurring only once. Source material: peripheral blood. The receptors shown here come from a woman aged 40 to 50 who had recovered from COVID-19.

This clone was detected a few times. The chain joins TRBV7-9 to TRBJ2-1; 11 nucleotides align to TRBD2. V dropped 8 bases and J dropped 7; count of bases not matched to a gene: 16. Germline CDR1 SEHNR, CDR2 FQNEAQ (reference sequence). The CDR3 is made up of 17 amino acids. CDR3 coding DNA: TGTGCCAGCTCCATCCTCCTCCTAGCGGGGGGCCGTAATGAGCAGTTCTTC. It is translated as CASSILLLAGGRNEQFF.

The V gene is TRBV29-1, the J gene TRBJ2-5, with a tentative D call TRBD2 (5 bases). The CDR3 runs to 14 residues. The V and J ends lost 4 bases and 5 bases respectively, with 17 bases between them. The V gene's germline CDR1 is SQVTM and CDR2 ANQGSEA. The CDR3 here is CSVARGIIGETQYF. DNA of the CDR3: TGCAGCGTTGCCCGGGGTATTATAGGGGAGACCCAGTACTTC. The entire variable domain, with the rest obtained from reference TRBV29-1 and TRBJ2-5, is as follows: SAVISQKPSRDICQRGTSLTIQCQVDSQVTMMFWYRQQPGQSLTLIATANQGSEATYESGFVIDKFPISRPNLTFSTLTVSNMSPEDSSIYLCSVARGIIGETQYFGPGTRLLVL.

The chain combines TRBV15 with TRBJ1-5, with 7 positions matching TRBD1. Germline V gene data show CDR1 as LNHNV and CDR2 as YYDKDF (reference sequence). V was clipped by 1 base and J by 9 bases; unmatched bases: 9. This CDR3 region has 15 residues. The DNA for the CDR3 is TGTGCCACCAGCAGAGCCTCGACAGGGAACCCGCCCCAGCATTTT. Residues: CATSRASTGNPPQHF.

The V call is TRBV12-3 or TRBV12-4, the J call TRBJ1-1, with TRBD1 matching 7 bases. J gave up 1 base and V 5 bases, and 1 base lay outside the gene matches. This CDR3 is 13 amino acids long. CDR3 amino acids: CASSQGGNTEAFF. The CDR3 coding sequence is TGTGCCAGCAGTCAGGGGGGGAACACTGAAGCTTTCTTT.

This clone was counted a single time. The chain has TRBV5-1 and TRBJ1-6; weak D call: TRBD1 (5 bases). Trimming pared 7 bases from V and 10 bases from J, leaving 18 bases between. The CDR3 is made up of 14 amino acids. CDR1 SGHRS and CDR2 YFSETQ come from the germline V gene. In DNA form, the CDR3 reads TGCGCCAGCGCCTACGGGCAGGGTGAATCACCCCTCCACTTT. Translated, it gives CASAYGQGESPLHF.

The rearrangement uses TRBV2 and TRBJ2-1; TRBD1 matches 9 bases. Trimming took 7 bases from V and 6 from J; bases not matched to a gene: 4. This CDR3 is 13 amino acids long. Germline V lookup: CDR1 SNHLY, CDR2 FYNNEI. CDR3 nucleotides: TGTGCCAGCATGCGGACAGGGGTCAATGAGCAGTTCTTC. Translated, it gives CASMRTGVNEQFF.

The rearrangement joins TRBV10-3 to TRBJ1-1; TRBD1 agrees at 7 bases. Germline V gives CDR1 ENHRY, CDR2 SYGVKD. V trimming: 4 bases; J trimming: 0 bases; junction bases outside the gene matches: 2. CDR3 length: 14 residues. This CDR3 reads CAISGTGMNTEAFF. DNA for the CDR3: TGTGCCATCAGTGGGACAGGAATGAACACTGAAGCTTTCTTT.

V is TRBV5-1 and J is TRBJ2-5; D call uncertain. Trimming left V 3 bases short and J 1 base short, with 13 bases between. The CDR3 loop spans 15 amino acids. The germline gives CDR1 SGHRS, CDR2 YFSETQ. This CDR3 reads CASSSESRPQETQYF. Written as DNA, the CDR3 is TGCGCCAGCAGCTCCGAAAGCCGTCCCCAAGAGACCCAGTACTTC.

V and J are TRBV4-1 and TRBJ2-3; 8 bases map to TRBD1. V was pared by 3 bases and J by 4 bases, with 3 bases of the junction left unmatched. CDR1 and CDR2 from the germline V gene are MGHRA and YSYEKL. The CDR3 has 14 residues. CDR3 amino acids: CASSQSTGADTQYF. In DNA, the CDR3 is TGCGCCAGCAGCCAGTCGACAGGGGCAGATACGCAGTATTTT.

This chain links TRBV29-1 with TRBJ2-2, with D maybe TRBD1 (5 bases). From germline, CDR1 is SQVTM and CDR2 ANQGSEA. Trimming took 6 bases from V and 3 from J, leaving 11 bases between them. The CDR3 is 13 amino acids. CDR3 DNA sequence: TGCAGCGTCGCCGACAGTTACACCGGGGAGCTGTTTTTT. Amino acid sequence: CSVADSYTGELFF.

This clone was seen only once. This chain connects TRBV5-1 to TRBJ2-7; perhaps TRBD2 as D (5 bases). This CDR3 is 15 amino acids long. Germline V CDR1 and CDR2: SGHRS, YFSETQ. V was trimmed by 0 bases and J by 5 bases, leaving 15 bases between them. CDR3 nucleotide sequence: TGCGCCAGCAGCTTGGGAGTCAAACCCGGGAACGAGCAGTACTTC. This sequence encodes CASSLGVKPGNEQYF.

The chain carries TRBV30 and TRBJ2-2; possibly TRBD2 for D (5 bases). The germline gives CDR1 GTSNPN, CDR2 SVGIG (reference sequence). The CDR3 is 14 residues long. V was pared by 5 bases and J by 4 bases, with 14 bases between. The CDR3 sequence is CAWSGVSFTGELFF. DNA for the CDR3: TGTGCCTGGTCCGGGGTTTCGTTCACCGGGGAGCTGTTTTTT.

Points on this clone: Other DNA sequences of this sample code for an identical CDR3. V gene TRBV5-1 combines with J gene TRBJ2-7; 9 bases match TRBD2. Germline CDR1 reads SGHRS; CDR2 reads YFSETQ. The CDR3 is 14 residues long. V lost 1 base and J lost 1; bases outside the gene matches: 0. Here the CDR3 reads CASSLSGGSYEQYF. Here the CDR3 DNA reads TGCGCCAGCAGCTTGAGCGGGGGGTCCTACGAGCAGTACTTC.

This chain joins TRBV11-2 and TRBJ2-3; 9 positions agree with TRBD2. The CDR3 length is 15 residues. The trim removed 3 bases at V and 7 bases at J, leaving 8 bases unmatched. Germline V CDR1 and CDR2: SGHAT, FQNNGV. CDR3 nucleotides: TGTGCCAGCAGCTTTGGGGTAGCGGGAGATAATACGCAGTATTTT. Translating it yields CASSFGVAGDNTQYF.

The chain combines TRBV5-1 with TRBJ2-1; 11 nucleotides line up with TRBD2. Germline V gene sequence: CDR1 SGHRS, CDR2 YFSETQ. The ends lost 0 bases at V and 8 bases at J; junction bases unmatched: 4. This CDR3 is 15 amino acids long. CDR3 in amino acids: CASSLAGTSGDEQFF. The CDR3, as DNA: TGCGCCAGCAGCTTGGCCGGGACTAGCGGCGATGAGCAGTTCTTC.

The J gene is TRBJ1-1, the V gene TRBV6-2 or TRBV6-3, with 7 bases identical to TRBD1. The CDR3 is 15 amino acids. Germline trimming cut 4 bases from V and 4 bases from J; bases unmatched to any gene: 9. The germline gives CDR1 MNHEY, CDR2 SVGEGT. The CDR3 bases are TGTGCCAGCAGTTTCTCGCGACAGGGATCCACTGAAGCTTTCTTT. It is translated as CASSFSRQGSTEAFF.

The V call is TRBV5-1, the J call TRBJ1-6, with 10 nucleotides matching TRBD1. Germline-derived CDR1 and CDR2 are SGHRS and YFSETQ. V trimming: 0 bases; J trimming: 3 bases; junction bases outside the gene matches: 3. This CDR3 has 17 residues. This CDR3 is CASSLAGTGVYNSPLHF. Here the CDR3 DNA reads TGCGCCAGCAGCTTGGCCGGGACAGGGGTCTATAATTCACCCCTCCACTTT.

The V and J genes are TRBV7-9 and TRBJ2-5; 10 nucleotides line up with TRBD2. The CDR3 consists of 15 residues. Germline V gene sequence: CDR1 SEHNR, CDR2 FQNEAQ (reference sequence). V shed 2 bases and J 5 bases; nucleotides not matched to a gene: 5. The CDR3 is CASSLNSGGAETQYF. CDR3 nucleotide sequence: TGTGCCAGCAGCTTAAACAGCGGGGGGGCGGAGACCCAGTACTTC. Variable domain in full (rest from reference TRBV7-9 and TRBJ2-5): DTGVSQNPRHKITKRGQNVTFRCDPISEHNRLYWYRQTLGQGPEFLTYFQNEAQLEKSRLLSDRFSAERPKGSFSTLEIQRTEQGDSAMYLCASSLNSGGAETQYFGPGTRLLVL.